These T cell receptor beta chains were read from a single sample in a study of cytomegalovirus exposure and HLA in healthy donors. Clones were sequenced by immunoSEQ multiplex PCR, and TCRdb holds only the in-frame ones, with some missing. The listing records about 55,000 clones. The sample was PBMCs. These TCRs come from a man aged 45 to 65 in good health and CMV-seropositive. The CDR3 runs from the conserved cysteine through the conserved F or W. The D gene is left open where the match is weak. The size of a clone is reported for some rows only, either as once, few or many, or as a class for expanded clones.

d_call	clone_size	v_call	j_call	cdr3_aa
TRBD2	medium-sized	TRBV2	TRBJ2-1	CASTGLGGPNNEQFF
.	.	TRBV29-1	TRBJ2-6	CSGQLSSGANVLTF
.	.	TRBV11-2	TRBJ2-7	CASSLQGSAYEQYF
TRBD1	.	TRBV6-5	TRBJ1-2	CASSSASGGFRGYTF
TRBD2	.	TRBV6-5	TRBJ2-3	CASSYSMTSSTDTQYF
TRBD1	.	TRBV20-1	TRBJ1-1	CSAIQGAQAFF
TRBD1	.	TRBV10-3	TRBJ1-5	CAITSDAGGQPQHF
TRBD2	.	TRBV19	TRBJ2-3	CASSPLRGLAGNTDTQYF
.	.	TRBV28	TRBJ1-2	CASSYGLAAYGYTF
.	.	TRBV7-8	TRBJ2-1	CASSADSAHSYNEQFF
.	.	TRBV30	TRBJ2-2	CAWNQGLTGELFF
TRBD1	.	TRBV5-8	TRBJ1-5	CASNIGVGGFNQPQHF
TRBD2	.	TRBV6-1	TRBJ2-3	CATTSTDKQYF
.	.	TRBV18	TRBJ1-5	CASSPDRNQPQHF
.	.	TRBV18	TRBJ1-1	CASSPTGNTEAFF
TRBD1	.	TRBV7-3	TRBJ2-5	CASSLDAAGGGETQYF
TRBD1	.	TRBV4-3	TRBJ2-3	CASSPRTGGLTDTQYF
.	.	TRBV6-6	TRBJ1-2	CASSYSQVDGYTF
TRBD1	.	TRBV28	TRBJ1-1	CASRRVTGPEAFF
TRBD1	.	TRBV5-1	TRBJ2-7	CASSLVMGQGSYEQYF
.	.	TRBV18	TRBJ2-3	CASSPFITQSTDTQYF
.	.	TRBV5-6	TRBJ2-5	CASSLDWRETQYF
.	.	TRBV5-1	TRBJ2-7	CASSLDSAYEQYF
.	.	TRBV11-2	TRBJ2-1	CASSPLPTQYNEQFF
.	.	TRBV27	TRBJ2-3	CASSLRDTQYF